This section outlines one T cell receptor (beta chain) sequence together with its context. The clone's antigen remains unknown. The cohort consisted of 600 to 700 healthy bone marrow donors. At the time of sampling, all cohort members were nominally healthy, though unrecorded immune exposures were likely present. The donor tested CMV seropositive, placing the donor among the 250 to 300 seropositive members of the cohort. Every donor gave a peripheral blood sample, and the peripheral blood mononuclear cells from that sample were used for TCR beta sequencing. The Qiagen DNeasy Blood Extraction Kit was used to extract genomic DNA from the blood cell samples. The CDR3 spans 16 residues, from the cysteine through the phenylalanine. CDR3 DNA is the only sequence kept; it has 48 bases, read in frame from the first base. V is pruned by 5 bases and J by 5 bases, leaving 11 bases of the junction without a gene match. CDR1 SEHNR and CDR2 FQNEAQ are derived from the germline V gene (reference sequence).

This sample was included in a study of cytomegalovirus exposure and HLA in healthy donors (dated 2017 in TCRdb). Context from the whole study: An earlier analysis of approximately 550 of the donors reported approximately 290 Gb of sequence data and more than 90 million unique TCR beta sequences from around 200 million T cells. About 300 gigabases of sequencing data and approximately 85 million unique TCR sequences were included in an early release covering around 650 HLA-typed donors. Of the approximately 400 genotyped donors, 75% to 85% were placed in the genetic ancestry cluster associated with self-reported Caucasian donors. The study aimed to test whether cataloging public T cell receptors could reveal signatures of past pathogen exposure. Using immunosequencing, the study profiled T cell repertoires from about 650 subjects and related those repertoires to cytomegalovirus serostatus. In addition to the first cohort of approximately 670 subjects, a separate validation cohort of 120 different subjects was used. The study combined high-throughput TCR immunosequencing, statistical association of individual TCRs with disease status, and machine learning to predict cytomegalovirus infection status. To study patterns of TCR occurrence, a later analysis re-analyzed previously published TCR beta repertoires from just over 650 donors and added high-resolution HLA genotyping. Rather than drawing on any new phenotypic data, the later analysis identified candidate immune exposures from TCR beta sequences and the way those sequences occurred across donors. An earlier analysis of around 580 of the donors used high-throughput TCR beta sequencing to judge whether each TCR beta V gene segment behaved as functional or pseudogenic. Alongside the repertoire data, information on donor age, sex, ethnicity and CMV serostatus was compiled. In a later genetic analysis, genome-wide SNP genotypes for about 65% of the roughly 700 donors were used, and that subset was treated as a discovery cohort. Every discovery cohort repertoire had been produced on one sequencing platform. Both class I and class II loci were covered by HLA typing, at four-digit resolution. The number of typed donors differed by locus: roughly 620-630 for A, B, C, DRB1 and DQB1; 500 to 550 for DQA1; 600 to 610 for DPA1; and about 470 for DPB1. Because of strong linkage in the cohort, roughly five DR-DQ haplotypes were treated as single units for association and clustering. Among over 350 genotyped donors of the cohort, an average of roughly 240,000 unique TCR beta nucleotide sequences were sequenced per donor, approximately 20% of them non-productive. Overall study outcomes, separate from this receptor: This cohort had only TCR beta chains sequenced, and the lack of alpha or paired-chain data limited which features could be detected. Cytomegalovirus status was reported to be diagnosed by the classifier with high specificity and sensitivity in both the original and validation cohorts. Correlated functional status among segregating V segments might be attributable to linkage disequilibrium, but an unknown experimental factor could not be ruled out. While some public TCRs were present in many individuals, most TCR sequences turned up only very rarely across donors. Because counts were too low, 15 or so rarely observed V segments, including chromosome 9 orphons, were excluded from the earlier analysis of under 650 of the donors. The authors suggested that the approach could potentially be generalized to other disease states and immunological phenotypes. V-gene and J-gene trimming of TCR beta chains was associated with a missense DCLRE1C variant in a later genetic analysis, and the association was replicated in an independent cohort. A further reported finding was that TCR beta sequences accurately predicted the HLA-A and HLA-B alleles for most subjects in the first cohort. In a later analysis, the rate of TCR association differed among HLA loci, with DRB1 alleles having the most associated TCRs and HLA-C alleles having the fewest. Because the 87-base-pair reads could not distinguish some IMGT-functional V segments, including TRBV6-2 and TRBV6-3, those segments were excluded. Immune exposure information for the cohort was limited to CMV serostatus. A later genetic analysis reported fewer N-insertions in productive TCRs among donors in an Asian-associated ancestry cluster than the roughly 670-donor mean. In the study, some 160 TCR beta chains were listed as associated with cytomegalovirus. The presence/absence analyses assumed that sequencing depth was roughly uniform across donors, and that assumption may not be true. A group of highly shared sequence variants was considered likely to be a technical artifact of the sequencing pipeline. Specific HLA alleles were associated with 15,000 to 20,000 TCR beta sequences at a false discovery rate of 0.05 in a later analysis. Broadly in line with IMGT annotations, most TCR beta V segments showed up in productive rearrangements about 87% or about 30% of the time in an earlier analysis of several hundred of the donors. When HLA alleles, especially DR and DQ, strongly co-occurred, attributing TCR associations to individual alleles was difficult. Three of the identified cytomegalovirus-associated TCR beta chains were confirmed in vitro to be specific for cytomegalovirus antigens. HLA typing was unavailable for some donors at each locus, so association tests used only the typed subset. In a later analysis, most CMV-associated TCR beta chains were found to appear HLA-restricted, with HLA associations seemingly driven largely by CMV exposure. In a later analysis, HLA-associated TCR beta chains showed more clonal expansion and lower generation probabilities than non-associated chains that were equally common. In a later analysis, several top co-occurrence clusters were reported to appear linked to parvovirus B19, influenza, CMV and Epstein-Barr virus.

Libraries came from the immunoSEQ multiplex PCR assay. For the multiplex PCR, a mixture combining 60 forward primers for TCR Vbeta segments and 13 reverse primers for TCR Jbeta segments was used. The CDR3 region of rearranged TCR beta genes was amplified from genomic DNA by a multiplex PCR assay. Amplified TCR beta libraries were sequenced as 87-base-pair reads on the Illumina HiSeq System. In the source study's methods: A later analysis tallied 80 million to 95 million unique TCR beta chains across the roughly 610 repertoires, and 10 million to 11 million of those chains were shared by two or more donors. A nearest-neighbor algorithm error-corrected the raw reads and collapsed the reads into unique sequences, merging closely related sequences to remove PCR and sequencing errors. Alignment of CDR3 sequences to IMGT reference sequences was used to assign V, D and J gene segments. For a sequence to be retained, at least a six-nucleotide match to both a V gene segment and a J gene segment was required. Rearrangements were classified as productive when the CDR3 lacked stop codons and remained in frame with V and J, and all other rearrangements were classified as non-productive. Following IMGT convention, CDR3 was defined as the stretch from the second conserved V-encoded cysteine to the conserved J-encoded phenylalanine. The earlier analysis of around 640 of the donors excluded sequences that lacked an unambiguous match to a single V gene segment. An earlier analysis of several hundred of the donors classified V segments as functional when productive rearrangements were above 56.7% and as segregating when the standard deviation between donors was above 5%. A statistical classification framework was built for diagnosing cytomegalovirus status from the catalog of TCR beta chain sequences. In a later analysis, TCR nucleotide sequences were compared against IMGT/GENE-DB human TR gene sequences so that V and J genes could be assigned. A later analysis assigned CDR3 sequences and most-parsimonious VDJ recombination scenarios with the TCRdist pipeline. In a later analysis, each TCR beta chain was defined by its CDR3 amino acid sequence together with its V-gene family, and reads lacking a unique V-gene family were excluded. To address suspected cross-contamination and a sequencing artifact, a later analysis removed roughly 640 highly shared, low-generation-probability nucleotide sequences. A later analysis calculated a clonal expansion index for each public chain from normalized within-repertoire ranks of inferred template counts. A later analysis computed generation probabilities with a VDJ recombination model fitted to out-of-frame rearrangements, and checked the results against IGoR. A later analysis scored TCR-TCR, TCR-HLA and TCR-CMV co-occurrence with hypergeometric tests, applying a repertoire-size bias correction to TCR pairs. False discovery rates were estimated in a later analysis by permuting HLA or CMV assignments 20 times. A later analysis grouped co-occurring TCRs with DBSCAN, adding TCRdist sequence similarity when clustering within HLA-allele-positive subsets. Co-occurrence clustering excluded repertoires with fewer than 30,000 or more than 120,000 public chains, plus five with anomalous nucleotide sharing. The immuneACCESS repertoire file appears here via TCRdb, limited to in-frame rearrangements. These files lack a portion of the clones; in checked studies, under half of the deficit traces to unresolved V genes, and the cause of the others is not known. V and J calls and clone size are given by that table; D and trimming were obtained from the DNA. The table for this sample lists tens of thousands of clones. The top ten clones comprise approximately 5.3% of the sample.

The sequenced sample consisted of PBMCs. The sequence derives from a woman in her forties in good health and CMV-seropositive. The V and J segments used are TRBV7-9 and TRBJ1-2; TRBD1 aligns with 10 central bases. The CDR3 region: CASSPSGDRGLYGYTF. The nucleotide sequence is TGTGCCAGCAGCCCCAGCGGGGACAGGGGATTGTATGGCTACACCTTC.